This TCR beta chain is from a study of cytomegalovirus exposure and HLA in healthy donors. This clone appeared a few times. Primers: 60 Vbeta forward and 13 Jbeta reverse. Measured with immunoSEQ multiplex PCR; TCRdb has only the in-frame clones, and not every one. The sample includes 100,000 to 150,000 clones, more than 9% of them seen just once. After removal of 3 bases from V and 6 bases from J, the junction contained 4 bases not matched to a gene. CDR1 and CDR2 (germline): SGHKS, YYEKEE (reference sequence). The CDR3 is 14 residues long. The chain couples TRBV5-5 to TRBJ1-5, with 9 bases fitting TRBD1. Sequencing input: PBMCs. The sequence derives from a woman younger than 35 in good health and CMV-seropositive. This chain's CDR3 is CASSWEGQGQPQHF. The DNA of the CDR3 is TGTGCCAGCAGCTGGGAGGGACAGGGTCAGCCCCAGCATTTT.